Listed here is a single T cell receptor beta chain. Its antigen is not known. The source of the sample is a study of cytomegalovirus exposure and HLA in healthy donors. PCR amplification relied on 60 Vbeta primers (plus 13 Jbeta primers). Only in-frame clones appear in the TCRdb table, and some are missing; sequencing was by immunoSEQ multiplex PCR. The ten most abundant clones cover approximately 0.81% of a sample with approximately 75,000 clones. Overall study findings and caveats: The classifier reportedly diagnosed cytomegalovirus status with high specificity and sensitivity. An assumption of roughly uniform sequencing depth across donors underlay the presence/absence analyses.

The germline CDR1 and CDR2 sequences are KGHSH and LQKENI. The CDR3 has 13 residues. Trimming left V 3 bases short and J 6 bases short, with 9 bases between. This chain uses TRBV18 with TRBJ2-1, with unresolved D. This sequence was found in a boy younger than 18 in good health and CMV-seronegative. Sample: PBMCs. CDR3 protein: CASSPQITNEQFF. CDR3 in DNA: TGTGCCAGCTCACCCCAGATTACCAATGAGCAGTTCTTC.